Here is one T cell receptor beta chain with its context. Germline assignment: CDR1 MDHEN and CDR2 SYDVKM. V lost 2 bases and J 2 bases, leaving 9 bases between the germline ends. The CDR3 is 14 amino acids. Under the authors' procedure: Reference gene primer amplification gave nucleated cell count estimates. Only in-frame clones appear in the TCRdb table, and some are missing; sequencing was by immunoSEQ multiplex PCR. V and J calls plus clone size are reproduced from that table; the DNA served to infer D and trimming. The table has 120,000 to 150,000 clones, 79% seen once. These data come from a study of blood T cell repertoires in COVID-19. Overall study: Researchers got acute and convalescent COVID-19 samples from the United States, Italy and Spain. PBMCs, B-cell-depleted T cells, or T cells were the source of the cDNA or gDNA that made up the material.

This rearrangement joins TRBV28 to TRBJ2-5; no reliable D call. The sample comprised peripheral blood. The TCR sequence derives from a man aged 55-75 years with acute or convalescent COVID-19. CDR3 in amino acids: CASSLRELQETQYF. The CDR3, as DNA: TGTGCCAGCAGTTTAAGAGAACTACAAGAGACCCAGTACTTC.